This T cell receptor beta chain stems from a study of blood T cell repertoires in COVID-19. In the study overall: Specimens from acute and convalescent COVID-19 originated in the United States, Italy and Spain.

V lost 0 bases and J 4 bases, leaving 12 bases between the germline ends. There are 15 residues in the CDR3. Germline-derived CDR1 and CDR2 are MNHNY and SVGAGI (reference sequence). The method was immunoSEQ multiplex PCR; TCRdb's version includes in-frame clones alone and lacks a portion of them. The table records fewer than 250,000 clones, about 83% of them present only once. Sequencing input: PBMCs or T cells enriched from blood (not recorded which). The chain links TRBV6-6 to TRBJ1-1; weak D call: TRBD1 (6 bases). This clonotype was obtained from a woman aged 50 to 60 who had been exposed to COVID-19. As DNA, the CDR3 is TGTGCCAGCAGTTACTCACAGGGTAGGGTCACTGAAGCTTTCTTT. This translates into CASSYSQGRVTEAFF.